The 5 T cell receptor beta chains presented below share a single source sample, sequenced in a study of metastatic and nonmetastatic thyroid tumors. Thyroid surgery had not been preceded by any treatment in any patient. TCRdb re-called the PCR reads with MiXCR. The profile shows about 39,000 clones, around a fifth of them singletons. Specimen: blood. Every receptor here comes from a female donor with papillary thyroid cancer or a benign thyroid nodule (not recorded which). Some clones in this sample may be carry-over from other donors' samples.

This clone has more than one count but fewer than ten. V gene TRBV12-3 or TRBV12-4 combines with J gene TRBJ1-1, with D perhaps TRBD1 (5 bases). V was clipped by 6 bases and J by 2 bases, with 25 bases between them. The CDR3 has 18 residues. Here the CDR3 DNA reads TGTGCCAGCAGGGGCTTTACGGGGCGGGCTGGGTTTAACACTGAAGCTTTCTTT. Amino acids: CASRGFTGRAGFNTEAFF.

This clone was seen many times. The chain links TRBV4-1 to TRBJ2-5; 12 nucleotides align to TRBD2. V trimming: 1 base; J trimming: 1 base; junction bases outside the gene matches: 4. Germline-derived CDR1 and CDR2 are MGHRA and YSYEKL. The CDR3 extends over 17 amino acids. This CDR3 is CASSQVLAGGIQETQYF. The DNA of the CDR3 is TGCGCCAGCAGCCAAGTACTAGCGGGAGGTATCCAAGAGACCCAGTACTTC.

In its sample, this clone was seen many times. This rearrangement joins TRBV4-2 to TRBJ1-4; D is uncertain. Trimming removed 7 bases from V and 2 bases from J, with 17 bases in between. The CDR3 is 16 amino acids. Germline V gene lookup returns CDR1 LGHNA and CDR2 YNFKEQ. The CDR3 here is CASTTKIGVTNEKLFF. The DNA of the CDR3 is TGTGCCAGCACCACCAAAATCGGGGTGACTAATGAAAAACTGTTTTTT.

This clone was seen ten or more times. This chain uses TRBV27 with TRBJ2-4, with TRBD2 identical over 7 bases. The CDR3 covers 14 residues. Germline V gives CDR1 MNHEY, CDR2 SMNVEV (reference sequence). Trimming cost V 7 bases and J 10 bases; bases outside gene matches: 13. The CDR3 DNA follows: TGTGCCAGCACCCAGGGAGGGACTTCGAATATTCAGTACTTC. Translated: CASTQGGTSNIQYF.

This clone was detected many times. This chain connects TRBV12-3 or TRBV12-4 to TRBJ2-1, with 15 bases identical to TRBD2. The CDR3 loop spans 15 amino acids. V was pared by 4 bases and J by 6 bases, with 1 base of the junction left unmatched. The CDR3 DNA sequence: TGTGCCAGCAGTTGGACTAGCGGGAGGGCCAATGAGCAGTTCTTC. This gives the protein CASSWTSGRANEQFF.